This TCR beta chain was identified in a study of T cells in localized non-small cell lung cancer. Findings and caveats of the study: Out of the top 100 tumor clones, a median 57 were seen in adjacent lung.

The V end was cut by 4 bases, the J end by 0 bases, with 13 bases between. Germline V CDR1 and CDR2: MDHEN, SYDVKM. CDR3 length: 15 residues. Concerning this clone itself: No antigen is known for it.

Clones were sequenced by immunoSEQ multiplex PCR, and TCRdb holds only the in-frame ones, with some missing. The sample carries 15,000 to 19,000 clones, about 87% recorded once. This chain links TRBV28 with TRBJ2-7; tentative D call: TRBD2 (6 bases). The sequenced sample was peripheral blood mononuclear cells, obtained before any cancer treatment. This TCR came from a male donor older than 55 with stage II lung adenocarcinoma. CDR3 region: CASSSGTSFSYEQYF. The CDR3 coding sequence is TGTGCCAGCAGTTCGGGGACTTCATTCTCCTACGAGCAGTACTTC. The full variable domain, rest sourced from reference TRBV28 and TRBJ2-7, is DVKVTQSSRYLVKRTGEKVFLECVQDMDHENMFWYRQDPGLGLRLIYFSYDVKMKEKGDIPEGYSVSREKKERFSLILESASTNQTSMYLCASSSGTSFSYEQYFGPGTRLTVT.